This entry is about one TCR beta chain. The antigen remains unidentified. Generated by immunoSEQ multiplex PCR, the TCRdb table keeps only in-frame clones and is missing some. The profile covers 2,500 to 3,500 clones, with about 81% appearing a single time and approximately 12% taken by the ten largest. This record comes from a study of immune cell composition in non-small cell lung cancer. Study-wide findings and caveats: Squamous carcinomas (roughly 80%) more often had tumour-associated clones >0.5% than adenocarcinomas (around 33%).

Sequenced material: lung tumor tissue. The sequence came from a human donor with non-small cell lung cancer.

CDR3 amino acids: CASSARLAGVGETQYF. The CDR3 nucleotides read TGTGCCAGCAGCGCCCGACTAGCGGGAGTCGGAGAGACCCAGTACTTC. This chain links TRBV13 with TRBJ2-5, with TRBD2 matching 12 bases. The CDR3 covers 16 residues. J was trimmed by 4 bases and V by 5 bases; bases with no gene match: 8. The germline V gene has CDR1 PRHDT and CDR2 FYEKMQ (reference sequence).